The present TCR beta chain was sequenced within a study of cytomegalovirus exposure and HLA in healthy donors. The primer mix had 60 Vbeta and 13 Jbeta primers. Repertoires were generated with immunoSEQ multiplex PCR, while TCRdb's copy carries only in-frame clones and drops some. The sample contains 95,000 to 150,000 clones, around 60% of which appear only once. Germline V lookup: CDR1 LNHDA, CDR2 SQIVND (reference sequence). Trimming cost V 5 bases and J 7 bases; bases outside gene matches: 6. The CDR3 is made up of 15 amino acids. This TCR derives from a man aged 40-55 years in good health and CMV-seropositive. V usage is TRBV19 and J usage is TRBJ2-7, with 15 bases fitting TRBD2. The specimen was PBMCs. The CDR3 DNA is TGTGCCAGTAGTTCGGGACTAGCGGGAGGATGGGAGCAGTACTTC. Translation gives CASSSGLAGGWEQYF.